Presented here are 21 T cell receptor beta chains from one specimen sequenced in a study of lymphopenia after photon versus proton radiotherapy. The assay was immunoSEQ multiplex PCR, and TCRdb's table has in-frame clones only and misses some. Among about 7,300 clones, more than 85% were seen once, and the ten largest hold under 2%. The sequencing here drew on peripheral blood, taken from a patient treated with photon-based radiotherapy. These receptors were collected from a woman between 50 and 59 years old with cholangiocarcinoma.

This clone showed up just once. This chain connects TRBV7-8 to TRBJ2-5; a possible D gene is TRBD2 (5 bases). The CDR3 has 14 residues. In germline, CDR1 is SGHVS, CDR2 FQNEAQ. Deletions cut 5 bases from V and 4 bases from J, with 14 bases between. The DNA for the CDR3 is TGTGCCAGCAGCCCCCGACTACCTATAGAGACCCAGTACTTC. Amino acid sequence: CASSPRLPIETQYF. The entire variable domain, with the rest obtained from reference TRBV7-8 and TRBJ2-5, is as follows: GAGVSQSPRYKVAKRGQDVALRCDPISGHVSLFWYQQALGQGPEFLTYFQNEAQLDKSGLPSDRFFAERPEGSVSTLKIQRTQQEDSAVYLCASSPRLPIETQYFGPGTRLLVL.

The chain links TRBV30 to TRBJ1-1; D might be TRBD1 (5 bases). Deletions cut 2 bases from V and 7 bases from J, with 11 bases between. Germline-derived CDR1 and CDR2 are GTSNPN and SVGIG (reference sequence). The CDR3 is 12 amino acids. This chain's CDR3 is CAWSSRGFEAFF. The CDR3 DNA is TGTGCCTGGAGTTCCCGGGGGTTTGAAGCTTTCTTT.

The rearrangement joins TRBV7-6 to TRBJ2-7; 7 nucleotides match TRBD1. The V gene's germline CDR1 is SGHVS and CDR2 FNYEAQ. The J segment lost 6 bases and the V segment lost 9 bases, leaving 8 bases of the junction unmatched. The CDR3 spans 12 residues. The CDR3 protein is CASRQGTSEQYF. The CDR3 DNA sequence: TGTGCCAGTCGACAGGGAACGAGCGAGCAGTACTTC.

This chain connects TRBV13 to TRBJ2-2; D uncertain. Trimming stripped 0 bases from V and 10 bases from J, with 6 bases between. The CDR3 has 12 residues. Germline CDR1 reads PRHDT; CDR2 reads FYEKMQ (reference sequence). CDR3 bases: TGTGCCAGCAGCTTAGGGGGTTTGGAGCTGTTTTTT. It translates to CASSLGGLELFF.

The chain combines TRBV9 with TRBJ2-6, with D perhaps TRBD1 or TRBD2 (6 bases each). The CDR3 is 17 residues long. V was pared by 10 bases and J by 4 bases, with 24 bases between. Germline CDR1 reads SGDLS; CDR2 reads YYNGEE. The CDR3 loop is CASSRGLGSRGANVLTF. In DNA form, the CDR3 reads TGTGCCTCCAGCCGGGGGCTGGGCTCGAGGGGGGCCAACGTCCTGACTTTC.

The chain combines TRBV19 with TRBJ2-1; the D gene could be TRBD1 or TRBD2 (5 bases each). CDR1 and CDR2 (germline): LNHDA, SQIVND (reference sequence). Trimming took 4 bases from V and 5 from J, leaving 18 bases between them. The CDR3 covers 16 residues. DNA of the CDR3: TGTGCCAGTAGTAGGGGACGGACCAAAACCAACAATGAGCAGTTCTTC. Protein sequence: CASSRGRTKTNNEQFF.

The rearrangement joins TRBV18 to TRBJ1-4; possibly TRBD1 for D (5 bases). The CDR3 is 14 residues long. V lost 3 bases to trimming and J lost 7 bases, with 12 bases between them. Per the germline V gene, CDR1 is KGHSH and CDR2 is LQKENI. DNA of the CDR3: TGTGCCAGCTCACCCGGGGGATCCATTGAAAAACTGTTTTTT. Its protein product is CASSPGGSIEKLFF.

The rearrangement uses TRBV4-1 and TRBJ2-5; possible D gene TRBD2, 5 bases. Looked up from germline, CDR1 is MGHRA and CDR2 is YSYEKL. The CDR3 totals 13 residues. V shed 4 bases and J shed 7 bases, with 13 bases lying between them. The CDR3 protein is CASSPLGGGTQYF. CDR3 nucleotides: TGCGCCAGCAGCCCCCTTGGCGGAGGGACCCAGTACTTC.

The genes are TRBV19 and TRBJ1-4; weak D call: TRBD1 (5 bases). The CDR3 consists of 15 residues. Per germline, CDR1 LNHDA and CDR2 SQIVND (reference sequence). Trimming left V 5 bases short and J 0 bases short, with 10 bases between. The CDR3 nucleotides read TGTGCCAGTAGTCAGCAGGGTGCAACTAATGAAAAACTGTTTTTT. Translation gives CASSQQGATNEKLFF. The whole variable domain, remainder taken from reference TRBV19 and TRBJ1-4, is DGGITQSPKYLFRKEGQNVTLSCEQNLNHDAMYWYRQDPGQGLRLIYYSQIVNDFQKGDIAEGYSVSREKKESFPLTVTSAQKNPTAFYLCASSQQGATNEKLFFGSGTQLSVL.

The chain couples TRBV7-9 to TRBJ2-2; D gene unclear. The CDR3 runs to 10 residues. The germline CDR1 and CDR2 sequences are SEHNR and FQNEAQ (reference sequence). The germline V and J ends were trimmed by 7 bases and 6 bases, with 3 bases remaining between them. The CDR3 reads CASMAGELFF. CDR3 DNA sequence: TGTGCCAGCATGGCCGGGGAGCTGTTTTTT.

The chain has TRBV7-2 and TRBJ2-7; the D is unclear. Germline CDR1 reads SGHTA; CDR2 reads FQGNSA. Trimming pared 5 bases from V and 7 bases from J, leaving 24 bases between. The CDR3 totals 16 residues. The CDR3, as DNA: TGTGCCAGCAGCGGAACCCCAACGGATCCCCTGGGGGAGCAGTACTTC. Translating gives CASSGTPTDPLGEQYF.

The gene calls are TRBV18 and TRBJ1-4, with 7 positions matching TRBD1. The CDR3 extends over 13 amino acids. Losses at the gene ends were 7 bases for V and 7 bases for J; bases not matched to a gene: 6. Germline CDR1 is KGHSH and CDR2 is LQKENI. CDR3 protein: CASFPRQGEKLFF. Here the CDR3 DNA reads TGTGCCAGCTTCCCGAGACAGGGTGAAAAACTGTTTTTT.

The CDR3 sequence is CATSRDGGWNTEAFF. The CDR3 bases are TGTGCCACCAGCAGAGATGGGGGGTGGAACACTGAAGCTTTCTTT. The chain links TRBV15 to TRBJ1-1; weak D call: TRBD1 (5 bases). With 0 bases removed from V and 1 base from J, the gap between germline ends came to 9 bases. CDR1 LNHNV and CDR2 YYDKDF come from the germline V gene (reference sequence). This CDR3 region has 15 residues.

V is TRBV5-4 and J is TRBJ2-1; tentatively, D is TRBD1 (5 bases). Trimming pared 2 bases from V and 6 bases from J, leaving 15 bases between. CDR1 is SGHNT and CDR2 is YYREEE in the germline V gene (reference sequence). The CDR3 totals 15 residues. The CDR3 coding sequence is TGTGCCAGCAGCTTCAGGGCTGAGGTGGTCAATGAGCAGTTCTTC. The encoded protein is CASSFRAEVVNEQFF.

The chain is built from TRBV6-6 and TRBJ2-7, with 11 bases matching TRBD2. This CDR3 has 14 amino acids. In germline, CDR1 is MNHNY, CDR2 SVGAGI (reference sequence). J lost 0 bases, V lost 6 bases, and 1 base had no gene match. The CDR3 sequence is CASRTSGGSYEQYF. The CDR3 DNA reads TGTGCCAGCAGAACTAGCGGGGGCTCCTACGAGCAGTACTTC.

The chain has TRBV6-6 and TRBJ1-6; D gene ambiguous. Germline V gene sequence: CDR1 MNHNY, CDR2 SVGAGI (reference sequence). V shed 6 bases and J shed 9 bases, with 9 bases lying between them. This CDR3 is built from 12 residues. CDR3 protein: CASRSQGSPLHF. CDR3 nucleotide sequence: TGTGCCAGCAGGTCCCAAGGTTCACCCCTCCACTTT.

The chain carries TRBV7-9 and TRBJ1-6; no clear D. Germline-derived CDR1 and CDR2 are SEHNR and FQNEAQ (reference sequence). The CDR3 runs to 14 residues. V was trimmed by 3 bases and J by 5 bases, leaving 8 bases between them. CDR3 residues: CASSFLRDNSPLHF. CDR3 nucleotide sequence: TGTGCCAGCAGCTTTCTCCGGGATAATTCACCCCTCCACTTT.

This clone was recorded once. This chain joins TRBV15 and TRBJ2-7, with D hard to call. Trimming cost V 11 bases and J 4 bases, with 12 bases left between them. Germline-derived CDR1 and CDR2 are LNHNV and YYDKDF (reference sequence). The CDR3 has 11 amino acids. CDR3 region: CAHPPPYEQYF. DNA of the CDR3: TGTGCCCACCCCCCACCGTACGAGCAGTACTTC.

The chain uses TRBV7-2 and TRBJ1-2, with 9 bases fitting TRBD1. The CDR3 is made up of 13 amino acids. V shed 1 base and J 6 bases; nucleotides not matched to a gene: 0. Germline assignment: CDR1 SGHTA and CDR2 FQGNSA. The CDR3 DNA reads TGTGCCAGCAGCTTAGGGACAGGGGATGGCTACACCTTC. Amino acids: CASSLGTGDGYTF.

V and J are TRBV10-3 and TRBJ2-5; D may be TRBD2 (7 bases). CDR1 and CDR2 from the germline V gene are ENHRY and SYGVKD. The CDR3 is made up of 14 amino acids. Trimming took off 6 bases at V and 5 bases at J, with 16 bases between the two ends. The CDR3: CAIRDSGRGETQYF. CDR3 bases: TGTGCCATCAGGGATTCAGGGAGGGGGGAGACCCAGTACTTC.

The V gene is TRBV7-2, the J gene TRBJ1-6; 9 bases are a match to TRBD1. Germline lookup yields CDR1 SGHTA and CDR2 FQGNSA. The CDR3 contains 14 residues. V lost 5 bases to trimming and J lost 10 bases; unmatched junction nucleotides: 6. The CDR3 is CASSLDRGWSPLHF. The CDR3 coding sequence is TGTGCCAGCAGCCTGGACAGGGGTTGGTCACCCCTCCACTTT.